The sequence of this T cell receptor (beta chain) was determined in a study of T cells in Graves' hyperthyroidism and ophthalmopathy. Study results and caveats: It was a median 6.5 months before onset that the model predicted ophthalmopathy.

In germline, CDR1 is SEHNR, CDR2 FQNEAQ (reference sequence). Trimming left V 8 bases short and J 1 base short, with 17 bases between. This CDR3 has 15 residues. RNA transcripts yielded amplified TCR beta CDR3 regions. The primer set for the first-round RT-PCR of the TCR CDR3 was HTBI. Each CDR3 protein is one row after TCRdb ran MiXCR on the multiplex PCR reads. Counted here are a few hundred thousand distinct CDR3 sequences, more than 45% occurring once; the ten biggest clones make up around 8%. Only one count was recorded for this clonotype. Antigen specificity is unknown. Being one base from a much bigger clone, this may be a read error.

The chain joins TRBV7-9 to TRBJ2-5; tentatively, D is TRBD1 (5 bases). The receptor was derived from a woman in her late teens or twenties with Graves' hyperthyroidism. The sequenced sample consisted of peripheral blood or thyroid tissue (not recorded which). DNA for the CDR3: TGTGCCAGCGGCCGTGTTTTTGGGGCCCAAGAGACCCAGTACTTC. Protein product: CASGRVFGAQETQYF.